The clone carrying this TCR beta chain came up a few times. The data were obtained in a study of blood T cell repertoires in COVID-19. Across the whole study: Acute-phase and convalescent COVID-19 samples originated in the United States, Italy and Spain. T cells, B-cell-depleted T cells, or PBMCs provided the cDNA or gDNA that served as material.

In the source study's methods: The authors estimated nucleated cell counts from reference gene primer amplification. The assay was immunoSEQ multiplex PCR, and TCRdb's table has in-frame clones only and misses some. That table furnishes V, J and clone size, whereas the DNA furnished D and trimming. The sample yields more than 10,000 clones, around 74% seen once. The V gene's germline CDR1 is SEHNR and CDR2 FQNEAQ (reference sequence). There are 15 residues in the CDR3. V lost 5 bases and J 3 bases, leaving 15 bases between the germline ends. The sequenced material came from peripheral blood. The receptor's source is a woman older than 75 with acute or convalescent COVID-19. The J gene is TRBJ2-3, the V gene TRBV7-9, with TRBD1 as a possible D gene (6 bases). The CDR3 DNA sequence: TGTGCCAGCAGCACTGGACAGTCAGAGACAGATACGCAGTATTTT. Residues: CASSTGQSETDTQYF.